A selection of T cell receptor beta chains follows, all from one sample in a study of shared clonotypes between healthy human individuals. Sequencing used immunoSEQ multiplex PCR; TCRdb keeps in-frame clones, though not all of them. The table has hundreds of thousands of clones, around 96% seen once; the top ten hold approximately 0.12%. The sequenced sample consisted of naive CD8+ T cells sorted from blood. Every receptor here comes from a woman aged 25 to 45 in good health. The CDR3 runs from the conserved cysteine through the conserved F or W. A D gene is named only where the DNA matches it firmly.

j_call cdr3_length v_call d_call cdr3_aa cdr3_nt
TRBJ2-7 13 TRBV27 NA CASSRPGSYEQYF TGTGCCAGCAGTAGACCAGGGTCCTACGAGCAGTACTTC
TRBJ2-1 15 TRBV7-9 NA CASSTRRGSYNEQFF TGTGCCAGCAGCACTCGGAGGGGCTCCTACAATGAGCAGTTCTTC
TRBJ2-5 15 TRBV19 NA CASRRVWDNQETQYF TGTGCCAGTAGAAGGGTTTGGGATAACCAAGAGACCCAGTACTTC
TRBJ2-4 17 TRBV11-2 NA CASSRAQGGRLENIQYF TGTGCCAGCAGCCGGGCCCAGGGGGGTAGGTTGGAAAACATTCAGTACTTC
TRBJ2-7 15 TRBV11-2 NA CASSLVLPRVNEQYF TGTGCCAGCAGCTTAGTTCTCCCCAGGGTCAACGAGCAGTACTTC
TRBJ1-1 14 TRBV19 NA CASSIGQMNTEAFF TGTGCCAGTAGTATAGGGCAAATGAACACTGAAGCTTTCTTT
TRBJ2-1 14 TRBV7-9 NA CASSLLTALNEQFF TGTGCCAGCAGCTTATTGACGGCCCTCAATGAGCAGTTCTTC
TRBJ1-5 14 TRBV28 TRBD1 CASRLTGADQPQHF TGTGCCAGCAGATTGACAGGGGCCGATCAGCCCCAGCATTTT
TRBJ2-5 14 TRBV19 TRBD1 CASSQAGGRETQYF TGTGCCAGTAGTCAGGCAGGGGGCAGAGAGACCCAGTACTTC
TRBJ2-5 16 TRBV10-3 TRBD2 CAISERTSGRQETQYF TGTGCCATCAGTGAGAGGACTAGCGGGAGGCAAGAGACCCAGTACTTC
TRBJ2-7 14 TRBV11-2 NA CASSLEGGPYEQYF TGTGCCAGCAGCTTAGAAGGGGGACCCTACGAGCAGTACTTC
TRBJ2-3 16 TRBV2 TRBD2 CASSEMPGLAADTQYF TGTGCCAGCAGTGAGATGCCGGGACTAGCGGCAGATACGCAGTATTTT
TRBJ2-7 15 TRBV5-1 NA CASSWSGTDAYEQYF TGCGCCAGCAGCTGGTCCGGGACGGACGCCTACGAGCAGTACTTC
TRBJ2-1 14 TRBV28 NA CASSGGSSYNEQFF TGTGCCAGCAGCGGAGGAAGCTCCTACAATGAGCAGTTCTTC